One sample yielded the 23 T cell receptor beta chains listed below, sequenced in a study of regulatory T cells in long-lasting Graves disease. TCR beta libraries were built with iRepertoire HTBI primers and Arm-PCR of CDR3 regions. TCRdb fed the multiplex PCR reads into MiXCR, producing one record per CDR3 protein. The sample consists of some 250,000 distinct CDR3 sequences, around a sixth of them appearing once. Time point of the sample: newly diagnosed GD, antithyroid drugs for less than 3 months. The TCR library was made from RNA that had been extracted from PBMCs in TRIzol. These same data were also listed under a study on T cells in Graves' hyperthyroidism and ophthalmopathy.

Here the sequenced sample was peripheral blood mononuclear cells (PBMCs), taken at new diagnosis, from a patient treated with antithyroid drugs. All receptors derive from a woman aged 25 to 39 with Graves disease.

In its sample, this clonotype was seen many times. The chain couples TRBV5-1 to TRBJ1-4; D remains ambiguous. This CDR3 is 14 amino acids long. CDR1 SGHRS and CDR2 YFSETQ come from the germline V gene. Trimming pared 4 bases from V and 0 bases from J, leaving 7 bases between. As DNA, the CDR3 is TGCGCCAGCAGCCGAACTGCAACTAATGAAAAACTGTTTTTT. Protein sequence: CASSRTATNEKLFF.

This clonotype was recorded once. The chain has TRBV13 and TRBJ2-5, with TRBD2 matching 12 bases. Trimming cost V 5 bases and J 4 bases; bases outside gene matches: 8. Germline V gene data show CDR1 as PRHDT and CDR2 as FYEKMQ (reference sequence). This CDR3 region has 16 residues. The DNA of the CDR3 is TGTGCCAGCAGCGACCCTAGCGGGGGGGCCGGAGAGACCCAGTACTTC. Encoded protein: CASSDPSGGAGETQYF.

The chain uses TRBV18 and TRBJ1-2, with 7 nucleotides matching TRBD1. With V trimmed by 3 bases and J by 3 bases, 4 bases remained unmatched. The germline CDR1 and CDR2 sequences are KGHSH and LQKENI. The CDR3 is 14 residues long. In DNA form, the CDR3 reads TGTGCCAGCTCACCTACAGGACAGGACTATGGCTACACCTTC. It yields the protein CASSPTGQDYGYTF.

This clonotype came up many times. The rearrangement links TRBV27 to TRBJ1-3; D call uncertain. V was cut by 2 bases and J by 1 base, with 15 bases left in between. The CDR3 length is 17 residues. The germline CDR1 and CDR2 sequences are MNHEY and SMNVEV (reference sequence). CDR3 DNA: TGTGCCAGCAGTTTAAAGGCAGCCTCCATTTCTGGAAACACCATATATTTT. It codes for CASSLKAASISGNTIYF.

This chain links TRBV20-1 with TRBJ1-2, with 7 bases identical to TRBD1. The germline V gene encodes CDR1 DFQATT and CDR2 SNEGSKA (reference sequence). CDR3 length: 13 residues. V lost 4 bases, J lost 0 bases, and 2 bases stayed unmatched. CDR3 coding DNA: TGCAGTGCTAACAGGGGTACTAACTATGGCTACACCTTC. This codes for CSANRGTNYGYTF.

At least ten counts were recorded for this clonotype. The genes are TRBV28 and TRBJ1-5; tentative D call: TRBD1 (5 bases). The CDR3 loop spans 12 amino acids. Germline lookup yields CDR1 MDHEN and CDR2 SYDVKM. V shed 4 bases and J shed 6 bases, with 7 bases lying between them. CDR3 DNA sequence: TGTGCCAGCAGTTCAGGGCCTCAGCCCCAGCATTTT. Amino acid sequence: CASSSGPQPQHF.

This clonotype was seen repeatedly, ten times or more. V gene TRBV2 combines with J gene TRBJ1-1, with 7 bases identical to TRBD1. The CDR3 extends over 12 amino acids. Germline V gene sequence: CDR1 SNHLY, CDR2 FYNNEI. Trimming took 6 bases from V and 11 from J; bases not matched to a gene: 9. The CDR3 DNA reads TGTGCCAGCAGGGAGGGGGCGCTGGGTGCTTTCTTT. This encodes CASREGALGAFF.

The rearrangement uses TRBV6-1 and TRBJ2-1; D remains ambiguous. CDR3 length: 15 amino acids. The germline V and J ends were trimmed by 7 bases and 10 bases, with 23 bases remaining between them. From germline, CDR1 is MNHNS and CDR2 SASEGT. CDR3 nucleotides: TGTGCCAGCACCTCCAATGAGAACTCTGGCCGGGAGCAGTTCTTC. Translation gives CASTSNENSGREQFF.

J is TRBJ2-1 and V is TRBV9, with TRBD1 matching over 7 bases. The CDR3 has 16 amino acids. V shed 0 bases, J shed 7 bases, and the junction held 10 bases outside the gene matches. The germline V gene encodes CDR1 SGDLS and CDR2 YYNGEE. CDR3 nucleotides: TGTGCCAGCAGCGTAGTAACAGGGGTAACGGGAAATGAGCAGTTCTTC. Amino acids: CASSVVTGVTGNEQFF. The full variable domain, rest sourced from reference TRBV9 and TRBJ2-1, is DSGVTQTPKHLITATGQRVTLRCSPRSGDLSVYWYQQSLDQGLQFLIQYYNGEERAKGNILERFSAQQFPDLHSELNLSSLELGDSALYFCASSVVTGVTGNEQFFGPGTRLTVL.

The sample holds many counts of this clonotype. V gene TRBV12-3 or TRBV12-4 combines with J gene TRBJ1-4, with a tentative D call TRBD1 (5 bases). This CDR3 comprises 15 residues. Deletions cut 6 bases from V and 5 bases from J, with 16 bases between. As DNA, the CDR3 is TGTGCCAGCAGCCCCCATGACCGGGGGAATGAAAAACTGTTTTTT. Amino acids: CASSPHDRGNEKLFF.

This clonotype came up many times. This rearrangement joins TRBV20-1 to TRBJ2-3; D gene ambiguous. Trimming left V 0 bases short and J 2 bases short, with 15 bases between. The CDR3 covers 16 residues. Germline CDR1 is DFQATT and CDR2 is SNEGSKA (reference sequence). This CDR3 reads CSARDRTRLHTDTQYF. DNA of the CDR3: TGCAGTGCTAGAGACCGGACCCGTCTTCACACAGATACGCAGTATTTT.

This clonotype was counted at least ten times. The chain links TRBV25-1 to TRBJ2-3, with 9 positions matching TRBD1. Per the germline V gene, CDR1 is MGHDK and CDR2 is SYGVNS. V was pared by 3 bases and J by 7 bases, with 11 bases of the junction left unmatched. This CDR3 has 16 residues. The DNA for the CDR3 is TGTGCCAGCAGTGACCCGACAGGGGGACGGAGGAATACGCAGTATTTT. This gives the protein CASSDPTGGRRNTQYF.

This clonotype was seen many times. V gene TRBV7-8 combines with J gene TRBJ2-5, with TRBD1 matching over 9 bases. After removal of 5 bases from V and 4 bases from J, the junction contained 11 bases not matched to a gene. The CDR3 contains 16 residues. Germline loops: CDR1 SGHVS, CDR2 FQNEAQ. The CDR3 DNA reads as TGTGCCAGCAGCCCACTTGGGGGACAGGGAAGAGAGACCCAGTACTTC. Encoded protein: CASSPLGGQGRETQYF.

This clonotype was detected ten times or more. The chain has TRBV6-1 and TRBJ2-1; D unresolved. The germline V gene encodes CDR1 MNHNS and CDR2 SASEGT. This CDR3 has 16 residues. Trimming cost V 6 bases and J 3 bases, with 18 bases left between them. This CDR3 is CASRLRQRVGYNEQFF. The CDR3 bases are TGTGCCAGCAGACTCCGGCAAAGGGTCGGCTACAATGAGCAGTTCTTC.

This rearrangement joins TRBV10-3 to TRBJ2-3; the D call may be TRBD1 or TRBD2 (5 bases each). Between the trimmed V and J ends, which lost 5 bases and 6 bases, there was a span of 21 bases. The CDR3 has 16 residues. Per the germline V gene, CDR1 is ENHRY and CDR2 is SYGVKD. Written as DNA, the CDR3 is TGTGCCATCAGTCCCGGGGACCCTAGAATGGGTGATACGCAGTATTTT. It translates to CAISPGDPRMGDTQYF.

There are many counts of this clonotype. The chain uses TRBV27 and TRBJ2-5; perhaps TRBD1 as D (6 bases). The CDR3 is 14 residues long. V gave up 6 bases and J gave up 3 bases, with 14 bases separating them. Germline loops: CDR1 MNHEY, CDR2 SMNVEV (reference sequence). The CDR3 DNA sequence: TGTGCCAGCAGCTGGGGACATACCAAAGAGACCCAGTACTTC. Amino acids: CASSWGHTKETQYF.

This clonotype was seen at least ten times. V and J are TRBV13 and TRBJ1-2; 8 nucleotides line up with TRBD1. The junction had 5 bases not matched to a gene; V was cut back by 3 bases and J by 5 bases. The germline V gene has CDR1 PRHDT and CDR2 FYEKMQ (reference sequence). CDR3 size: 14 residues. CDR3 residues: CASSFSGQAYGYTF. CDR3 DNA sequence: TGTGCCAGCAGCTTTTCGGGACAGGCATATGGCTACACCTTC.

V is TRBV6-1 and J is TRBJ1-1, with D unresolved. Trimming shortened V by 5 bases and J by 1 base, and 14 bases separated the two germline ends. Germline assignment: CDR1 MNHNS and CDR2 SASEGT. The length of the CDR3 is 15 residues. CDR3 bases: TGTGCCAGCAGTCGCGCCGTAGTGGGGAACACTGAAGCTTTCTTT. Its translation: CASSRAVVGNTEAFF.

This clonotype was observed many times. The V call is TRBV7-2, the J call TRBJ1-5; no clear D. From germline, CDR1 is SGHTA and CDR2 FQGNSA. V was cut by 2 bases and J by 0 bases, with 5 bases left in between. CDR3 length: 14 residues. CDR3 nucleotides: TGTGCCAGCAGCTTATGGGTTAGCAATCAGCCCCAGCATTTT. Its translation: CASSLWVSNQPQHF.

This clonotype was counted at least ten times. Written as DNA, the CDR3 is TGTGCCAGCGCCCCCCTCGGCAGCTACACCGGGGAGCTGTTTTTT. Amino acid sequence: CASAPLGSYTGELFF. The rearrangement uses TRBV12-3 or TRBV12-4 and TRBJ2-2; D is unclear. This CDR3 comprises 15 residues. V was pared by 8 bases and J by 3 bases, with 16 bases between.

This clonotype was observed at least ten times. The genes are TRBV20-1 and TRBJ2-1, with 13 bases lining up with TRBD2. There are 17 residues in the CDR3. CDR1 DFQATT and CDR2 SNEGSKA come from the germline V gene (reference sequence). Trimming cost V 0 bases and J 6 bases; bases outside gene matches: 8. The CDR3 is CSARDLRLAGGINEQFF. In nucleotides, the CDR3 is TGCAGTGCTAGAGATCTTAGACTAGCGGGGGGCATCAATGAGCAGTTCTTC.

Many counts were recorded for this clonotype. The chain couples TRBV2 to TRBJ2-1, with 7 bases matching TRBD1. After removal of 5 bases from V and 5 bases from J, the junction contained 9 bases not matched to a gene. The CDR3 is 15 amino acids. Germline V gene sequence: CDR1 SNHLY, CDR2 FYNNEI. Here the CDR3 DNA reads TGTGCCAGCAGTAAAGACAGGGCAGGGCACAATGAGCAGTTCTTC. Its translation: CASSKDRAGHNEQFF. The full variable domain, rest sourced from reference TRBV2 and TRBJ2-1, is EPEVTQTPSHQVTQMGQEVILRCVPISNHLYFYWYRQILGQKVEFLVSFYNNEISEKSEIFDDQFSVERPDGSNFTLKIRSTKLEDSAMYFCASSKDRAGHNEQFFGPGTRLTVL.

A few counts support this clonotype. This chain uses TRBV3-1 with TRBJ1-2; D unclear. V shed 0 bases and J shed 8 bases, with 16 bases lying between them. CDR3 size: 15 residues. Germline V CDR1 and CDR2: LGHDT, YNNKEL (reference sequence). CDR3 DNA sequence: TGTGCCAGCAGCCAAGATCGGACCCTAAAAGACGGCTACACCTTC. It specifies CASSQDRTLKDGYTF.